The entry below gives a single T cell receptor (beta chain) sequence along with its context. Antigen: not known. This specimen comes from a study of cytomegalovirus exposure and HLA in healthy donors. Study at large: Drawn from HLA-typed donors, 83 million or so unique TCRs were held in an early data release.

Per germline, CDR1 SGDLS and CDR2 YYNGEE. The CDR3 has 15 residues. Trimming cost V 4 bases and J 3 bases; bases outside gene matches: 9. PCR used 60 Vbeta primers and 13 Jbeta primers. How the authors handled the data: An analysis that came later counted 77 million or so unique TCR beta chains, approximately 10 million shared. Generated by immunoSEQ multiplex PCR, the TCRdb table keeps only in-frame clones and is missing some. D and trimming were read from the DNA, whereas the V and J calls and clone size are those reported in that table. The data hold approximately 95,000 clones, with 78% observed a single time. Study-level findings and limits: The study put some 160 TCR beta chains on its list as cytomegalovirus-associated. Most TCR sequences showed up rarely, but some public TCRs showed up in many donors.

Source material: PBMCs. The chain is built from TRBV9 and TRBJ2-7; 8 nucleotides align to TRBD1. The receptor was derived from a middle-aged woman in good health and CMV-seropositive. CDR3 nucleotides: TGTGCCAGCAGCCCAACCGGGACAGGCGACTACGAGCAGTACTTC. It is translated as CASSPTGTGDYEQYF.